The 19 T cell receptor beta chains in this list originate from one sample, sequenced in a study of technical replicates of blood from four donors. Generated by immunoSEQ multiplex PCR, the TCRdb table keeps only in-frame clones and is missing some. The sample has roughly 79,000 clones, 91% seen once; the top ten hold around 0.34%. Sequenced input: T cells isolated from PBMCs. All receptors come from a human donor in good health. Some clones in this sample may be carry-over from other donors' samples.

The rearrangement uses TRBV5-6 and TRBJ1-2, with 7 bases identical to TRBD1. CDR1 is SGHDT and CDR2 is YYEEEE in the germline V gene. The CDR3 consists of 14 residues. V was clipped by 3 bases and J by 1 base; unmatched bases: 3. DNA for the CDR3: TGTGCCAGCAGCTGGGACAGCTATAACTATGGCTACACCTTC. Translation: CASSWDSYNYGYTF.

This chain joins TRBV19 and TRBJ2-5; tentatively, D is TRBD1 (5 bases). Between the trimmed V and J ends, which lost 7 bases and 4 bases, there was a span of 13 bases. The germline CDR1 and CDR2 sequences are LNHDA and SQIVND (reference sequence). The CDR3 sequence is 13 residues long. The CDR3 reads CASTRGRGETQYF. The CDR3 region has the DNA TGTGCCAGTACTAGGGGAAGAGGAGAGACCCAGTACTTC.

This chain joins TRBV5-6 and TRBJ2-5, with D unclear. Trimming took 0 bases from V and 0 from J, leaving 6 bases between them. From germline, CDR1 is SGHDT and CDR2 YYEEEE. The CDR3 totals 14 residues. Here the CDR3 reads CASSLVADQETQYF. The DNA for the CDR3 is TGTGCCAGCAGCTTGGTGGCAGACCAAGAGACCCAGTACTTC.

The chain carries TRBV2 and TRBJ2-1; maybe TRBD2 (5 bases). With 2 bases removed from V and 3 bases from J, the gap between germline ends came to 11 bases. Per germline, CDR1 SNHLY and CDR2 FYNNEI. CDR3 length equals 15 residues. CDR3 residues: CASSESGKVYNEQFF. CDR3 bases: TGTGCCAGCAGTGAATCGGGAAAGGTCTACAATGAGCAGTTCTTC. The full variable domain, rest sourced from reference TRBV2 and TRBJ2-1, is EPEVTQTPSHQVTQMGQEVILRCVPISNHLYFYWYRQILGQKVEFLVSFYNNEISEKSEIFDDQFSVERPDGSNFTLKIRSTKLEDSAMYFCASSESGKVYNEQFFGPGTRLTVL.

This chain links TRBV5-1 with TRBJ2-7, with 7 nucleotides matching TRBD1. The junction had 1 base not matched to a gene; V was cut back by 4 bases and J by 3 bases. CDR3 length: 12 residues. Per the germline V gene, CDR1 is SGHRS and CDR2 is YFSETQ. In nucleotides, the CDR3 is TGCGCCAGCAGCGGGACAGTCTACGAGCAGTACTTC. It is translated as CASSGTVYEQYF.

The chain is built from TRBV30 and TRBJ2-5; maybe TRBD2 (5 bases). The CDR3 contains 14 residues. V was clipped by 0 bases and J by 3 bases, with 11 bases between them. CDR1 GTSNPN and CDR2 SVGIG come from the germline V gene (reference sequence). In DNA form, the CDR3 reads TGTGCCTGGAGTGTGGAGAGGGTGGAAGAGACCCAGTACTTC. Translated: CAWSVERVEETQYF.

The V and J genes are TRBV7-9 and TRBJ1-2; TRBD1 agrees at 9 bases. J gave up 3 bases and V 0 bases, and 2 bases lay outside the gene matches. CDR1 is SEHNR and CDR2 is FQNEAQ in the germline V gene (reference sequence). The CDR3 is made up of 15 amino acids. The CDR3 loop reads CASSLARDRDYGYTF. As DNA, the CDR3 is TGTGCCAGCAGCTTAGCCCGGGACAGGGACTATGGCTACACCTTC.

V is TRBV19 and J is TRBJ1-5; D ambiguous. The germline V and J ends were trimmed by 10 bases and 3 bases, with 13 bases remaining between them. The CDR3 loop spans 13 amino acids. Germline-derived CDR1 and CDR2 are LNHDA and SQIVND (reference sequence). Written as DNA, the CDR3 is TGTGCCACCAGACCGGGAACCAATCAGCCCCAGCATTTT. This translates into CATRPGTNQPQHF.

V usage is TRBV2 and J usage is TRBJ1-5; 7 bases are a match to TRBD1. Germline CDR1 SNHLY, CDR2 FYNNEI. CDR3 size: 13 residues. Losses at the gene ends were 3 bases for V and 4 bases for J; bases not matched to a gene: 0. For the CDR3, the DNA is TGTGCCAGCAGTGAGGACAGGAATCAGCCCCAGCATTTT. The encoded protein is CASSEDRNQPQHF.

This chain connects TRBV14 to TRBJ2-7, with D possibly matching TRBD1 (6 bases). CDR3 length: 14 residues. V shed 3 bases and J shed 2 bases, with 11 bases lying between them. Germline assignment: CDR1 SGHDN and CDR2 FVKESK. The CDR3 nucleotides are TGTGCCAGCAGCCAGCCAGGGGTGACCTACGAGCAGTACTTC. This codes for CASSQPGVTYEQYF.

The CDR3 nucleotides are TGTGCCAGCAGTTACGGGACAGGTGAAGCTTTCTTT. As protein: CASSYGTGEAFF. The rearrangement uses TRBV6-5 and TRBJ1-1; 8 bases fit TRBD1. J gave up 7 bases and V 2 bases, and 0 bases lay outside the gene matches. Germline values: CDR1 MNHEY, CDR2 SVGAGI. This CDR3 contains 12 residues.

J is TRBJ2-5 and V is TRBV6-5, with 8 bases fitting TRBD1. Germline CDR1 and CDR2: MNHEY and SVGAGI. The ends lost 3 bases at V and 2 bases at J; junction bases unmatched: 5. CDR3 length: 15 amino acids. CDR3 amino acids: CASSYLTGEQETQYF. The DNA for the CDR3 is TGTGCCAGCAGTTATCTGACAGGGGAACAAGAGACCCAGTACTTC.

The CDR3 loop reads CASSVGATGELFF. CDR3 bases: TGTGCCAGCAGCGTAGGGGCCACCGGGGAGCTGTTTTTT. The chain couples TRBV7-9 to TRBJ2-2, with D possibly matching TRBD1 (5 bases). The CDR3 spans 13 residues. V gave up 5 bases and J gave up 4 bases, with 8 bases separating them. CDR1 is SEHNR and CDR2 is FQNEAQ in the germline V gene (reference sequence).

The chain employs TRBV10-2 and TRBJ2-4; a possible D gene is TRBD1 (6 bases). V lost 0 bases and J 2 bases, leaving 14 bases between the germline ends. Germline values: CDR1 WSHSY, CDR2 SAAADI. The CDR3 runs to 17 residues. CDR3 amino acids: CASSESYQGLPKNIQYF. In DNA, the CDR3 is TGCGCCAGCAGTGAGTCGTATCAGGGGCTACCCAAAAACATTCAGTACTTC.

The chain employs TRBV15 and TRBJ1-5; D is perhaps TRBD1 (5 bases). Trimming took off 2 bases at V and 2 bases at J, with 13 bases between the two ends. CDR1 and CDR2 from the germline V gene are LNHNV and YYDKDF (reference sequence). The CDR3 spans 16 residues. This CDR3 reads CATSRIWGEGNQPQHF. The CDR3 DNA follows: TGTGCCACCAGCAGAATCTGGGGGGAGGGCAATCAGCCCCAGCATTTT.

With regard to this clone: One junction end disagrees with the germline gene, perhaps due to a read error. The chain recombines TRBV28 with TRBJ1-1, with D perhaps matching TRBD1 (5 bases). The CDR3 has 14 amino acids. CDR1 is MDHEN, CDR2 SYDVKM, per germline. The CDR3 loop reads CAGSYSHRYTEAFF. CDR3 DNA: TGTGCCGGCAGTTATAGTCACAGGTACACTGAAGCTTTCTTT.

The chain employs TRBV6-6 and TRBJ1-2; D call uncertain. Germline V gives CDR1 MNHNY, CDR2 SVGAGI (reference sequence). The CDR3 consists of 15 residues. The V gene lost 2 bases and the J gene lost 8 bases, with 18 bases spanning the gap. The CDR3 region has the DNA TGTGCCAGCAGTTACCTCCCCTCGGGTGGGAGGGGCTACACCTTC. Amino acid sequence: CASSYLPSGGRGYTF.

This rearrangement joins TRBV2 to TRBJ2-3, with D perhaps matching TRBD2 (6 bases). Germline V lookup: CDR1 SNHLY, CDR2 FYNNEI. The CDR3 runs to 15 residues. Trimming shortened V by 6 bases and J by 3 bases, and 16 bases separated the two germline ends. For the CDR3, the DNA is TGTGCCAGCAGGAGGGACTCGGCCCAAACAGATACGCAGTATTTT. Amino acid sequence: CASRRDSAQTDTQYF.

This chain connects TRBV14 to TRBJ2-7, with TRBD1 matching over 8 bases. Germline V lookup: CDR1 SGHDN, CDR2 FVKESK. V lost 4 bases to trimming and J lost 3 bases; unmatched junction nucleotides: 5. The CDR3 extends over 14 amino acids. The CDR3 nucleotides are TGTGCCAGCAGCCTTGGACAGGGATACTACGAGCAGTACTTC. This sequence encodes CASSLGQGYYEQYF.